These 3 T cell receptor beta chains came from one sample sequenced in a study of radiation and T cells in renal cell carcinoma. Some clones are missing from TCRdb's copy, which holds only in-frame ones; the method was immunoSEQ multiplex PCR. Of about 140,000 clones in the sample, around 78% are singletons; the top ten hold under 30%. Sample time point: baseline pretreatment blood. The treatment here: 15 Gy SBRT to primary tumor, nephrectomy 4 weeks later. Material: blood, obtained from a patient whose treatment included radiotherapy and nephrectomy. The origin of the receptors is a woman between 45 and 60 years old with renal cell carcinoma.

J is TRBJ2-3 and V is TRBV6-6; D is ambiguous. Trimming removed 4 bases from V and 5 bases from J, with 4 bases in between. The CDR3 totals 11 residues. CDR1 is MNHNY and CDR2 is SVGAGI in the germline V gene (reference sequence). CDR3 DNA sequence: TGTGCCAGCAGTTTAGTAGATACGCAGTATTTT. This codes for CASSLVDTQYF.

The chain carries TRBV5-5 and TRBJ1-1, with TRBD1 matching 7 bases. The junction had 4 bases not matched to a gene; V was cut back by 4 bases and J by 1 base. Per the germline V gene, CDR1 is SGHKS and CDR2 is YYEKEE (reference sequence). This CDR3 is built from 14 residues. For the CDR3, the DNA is TGTGCCAGCAGCCTTGGGACAGCGAACACTGAAGCTTTCTTT. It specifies CASSLGTANTEAFF.

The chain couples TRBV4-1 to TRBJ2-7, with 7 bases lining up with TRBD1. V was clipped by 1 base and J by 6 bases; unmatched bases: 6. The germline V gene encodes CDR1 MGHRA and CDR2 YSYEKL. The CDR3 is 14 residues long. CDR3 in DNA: TGCGCCAGCAGCCAAGGGACAGGCCGACGCGAGCAGTACTTC. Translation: CASSQGTGRREQYF.